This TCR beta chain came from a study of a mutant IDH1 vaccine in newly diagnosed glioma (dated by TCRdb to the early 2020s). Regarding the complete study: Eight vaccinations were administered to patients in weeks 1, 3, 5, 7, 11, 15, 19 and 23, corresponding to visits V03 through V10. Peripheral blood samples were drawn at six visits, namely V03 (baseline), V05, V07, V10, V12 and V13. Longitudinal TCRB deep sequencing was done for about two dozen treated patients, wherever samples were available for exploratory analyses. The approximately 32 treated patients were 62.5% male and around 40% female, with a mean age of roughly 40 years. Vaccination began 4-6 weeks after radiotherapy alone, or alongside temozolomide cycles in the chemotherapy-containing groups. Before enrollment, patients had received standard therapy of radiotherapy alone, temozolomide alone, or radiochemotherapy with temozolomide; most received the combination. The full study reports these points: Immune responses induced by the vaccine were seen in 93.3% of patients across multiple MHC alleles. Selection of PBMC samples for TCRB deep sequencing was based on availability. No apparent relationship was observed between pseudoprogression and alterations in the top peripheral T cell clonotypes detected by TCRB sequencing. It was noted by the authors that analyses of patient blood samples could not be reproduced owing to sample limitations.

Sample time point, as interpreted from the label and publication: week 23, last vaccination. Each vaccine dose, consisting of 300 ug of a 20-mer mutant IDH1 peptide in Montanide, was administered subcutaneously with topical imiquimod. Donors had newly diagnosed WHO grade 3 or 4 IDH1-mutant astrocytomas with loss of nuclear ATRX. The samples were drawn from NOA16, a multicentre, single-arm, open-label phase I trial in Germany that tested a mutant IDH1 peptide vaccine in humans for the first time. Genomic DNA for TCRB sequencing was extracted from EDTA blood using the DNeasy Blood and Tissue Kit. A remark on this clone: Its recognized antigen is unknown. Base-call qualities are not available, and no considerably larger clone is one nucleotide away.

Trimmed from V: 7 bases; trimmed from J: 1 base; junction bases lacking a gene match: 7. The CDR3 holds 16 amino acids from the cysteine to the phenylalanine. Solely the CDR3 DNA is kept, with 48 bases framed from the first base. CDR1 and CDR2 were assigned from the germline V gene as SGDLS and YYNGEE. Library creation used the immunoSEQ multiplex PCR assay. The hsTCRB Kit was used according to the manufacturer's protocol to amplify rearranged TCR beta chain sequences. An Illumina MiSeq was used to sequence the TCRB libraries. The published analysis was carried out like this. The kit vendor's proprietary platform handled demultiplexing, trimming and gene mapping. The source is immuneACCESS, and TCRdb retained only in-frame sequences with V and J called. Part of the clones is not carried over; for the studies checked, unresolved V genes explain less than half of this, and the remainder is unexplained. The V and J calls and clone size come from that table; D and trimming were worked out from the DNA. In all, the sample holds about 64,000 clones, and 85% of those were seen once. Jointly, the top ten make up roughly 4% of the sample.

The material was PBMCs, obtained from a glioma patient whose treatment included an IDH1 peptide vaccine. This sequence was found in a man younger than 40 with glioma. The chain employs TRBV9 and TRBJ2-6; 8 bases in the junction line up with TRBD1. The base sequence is TGTGCCAGCTCTCAGGGGGCTCCGTCTGGGGCCAACGTCCTGACTTTC. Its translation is CASSQGAPSGANVLTF.